This TCR beta chain comes out of a study of prognosis after radiotherapy for stage I lung cancer. Study-level information: Medical inoperability was the status assigned to all non-small cell lung cancer patients. Study observations and caveats: Usage of TRBV and TRBJ genes reportedly differed between metastatic and non-metastatic patients.

To note about this clonotype: The antigen is undetermined.

The CDR3 consists of 15 residues. Germline CDR1 and CDR2: MNHEY and SVGEGT. The V segment lost 5 bases and the J segment 5 bases; nucleotides outside the gene matches: 3. The TCR beta CDR3 region was amplified from genomic DNA, with two rounds of multiplex PCR being used for the amplification. First-round PCR, the initial amplification, used primers specific to each TRBV and TRBJ gene. TCRdb used MiXCR to reprocess the multiplex PCR reads, holding one entry per CDR3 protein. The sample holds 31,000 or so distinct CDR3 sequences, around half seen once. The chain is built from TRBV6-2 or TRBV6-3 and TRBJ2-2; 12 positions agree with TRBD2. The source of this sequence is a donor over 45 with non-small cell lung cancer. The sample consisted of PBMCs, taken before or after stereotactic body radiation therapy (not recorded which). The CDR3: CASSRLAGETGELFF. As DNA, the CDR3 is TGTGCCAGCAGTCGACTAGCGGGAGAGACCGGGGAGCTGTTTTTT.